This T cell receptor (beta chain) was retrieved from a study of cytomegalovirus exposure and HLA in healthy donors. Measured with immunoSEQ multiplex PCR; TCRdb has only the in-frame clones, and not every one. Counted here are fewer than 200,000 clones, less than 85% occurring once; the ten biggest clones make up approximately 16%. There are 11 residues in the CDR3. V shed 10 bases, J shed 2 bases, and the junction held 2 bases outside the gene matches. Germline CDR1 MNHNY, CDR2 SVGAGI (reference sequence). This sequence originates from a man aged 18 to 30 in good health and CMV-seropositive. Sequencing was done on a sample of PBMCs. The chain carries TRBV6-6 and TRBJ2-7, with 7 bases aligning to TRBD2. CDR3 sequence: CATAGAYEQYF. The CDR3 bases are TGTGCCACCGCGGGGGCCTACGAGCAGTACTTC.